These 6 T cell receptor beta chains were all obtained from the same sample, sequenced in a study of blood T cell repertoires in COVID-19. Assay used: immunoSEQ multiplex PCR; TCRdb lists only in-frame clones, some missing. The sample carries approximately 140,000 clones, about four fifths recorded once. Sequenced input: peripheral blood. The receptors shown here come from a man aged 55-75 years with acute or convalescent COVID-19.

The rearrangement links TRBV30 to TRBJ1-3; possibly TRBD1 for D (5 bases). Germline V gene lookup returns CDR1 GTSNPN and CDR2 SVGIG (reference sequence). The CDR3 runs 14 residues. Trimming removed 3 bases from V and 5 bases from J, with 14 bases in between. This CDR3 is CAWRKWQGRNTIYF. Here the CDR3 DNA reads TGTGCCTGGAGAAAGTGGCAGGGTAGAAACACCATATATTTT.

The count of this clone is one. The gene calls are TRBV5-1 and TRBJ2-7; tentatively, D is TRBD1 (6 bases). This CDR3 spans 16 amino acids. Germline lookup yields CDR1 SGHRS and CDR2 YFSETQ. The ends were cut back, 4 bases at V and 3 bases at J, with 20 bases in the middle. Here the CDR3 reads CASSPAAARTVYEQYF. CDR3 bases: TGCGCCAGCAGCCCCGCCGCAGCGAGGACAGTCTACGAGCAGTACTTC.

The chain links TRBV6-5 to TRBJ1-2; 7 positions match TRBD1. The CDR3 runs to 13 residues. Germline V gene sequence: CDR1 MNHEY, CDR2 SVGAGI. V shed 6 bases and J 7 bases; nucleotides not matched to a gene: 8. DNA for the CDR3: TGTGCCAGCAGACTCCAGGGGGTATCTGGCTACACCTTC. Protein product: CASRLQGVSGYTF.

The rearrangement uses TRBV5-5 and TRBJ2-7; TRBD2 matches 11 bases. Per the germline V gene, CDR1 is SGHKS and CDR2 is YYEKEE (reference sequence). The CDR3 spans 15 residues. The J segment lost 2 bases and the V segment lost 4 bases, leaving 5 bases of the junction unmatched. This chain's CDR3 is CASSMGLAVTYEQYF. The CDR3 coding sequence is TGTGCCAGCAGCATGGGACTAGCGGTGACCTACGAGCAGTACTTC.

The chain joins TRBV9 to TRBJ1-1, with TRBD1 matching over 8 bases. The CDR3 is 13 residues long. V dropped 7 bases and J dropped 4; count of bases not matched to a gene: 6. Germline lookup yields CDR1 SGDLS and CDR2 YYNGEE. The chain's CDR3 is CASQGAGSTEAFF. In DNA form, the CDR3 reads TGTGCCAGCCAGGGGGCGGGAAGCACTGAAGCTTTCTTT.

The sample holds a few counts of this clone. V gene TRBV5-6 combines with J gene TRBJ2-7, with TRBD1 matching over 9 bases. Germline trimming cut 2 bases from V and 4 bases from J; bases unmatched to any gene: 7. The V gene's germline CDR1 is SGHDT and CDR2 YYEEEE. CDR3 length: 15 residues. This CDR3 is CASSFVGTGPYEQYF. CDR3 DNA: TGTGCCAGCAGCTTCGTAGGGACAGGGCCATACGAGCAGTACTTC.